This T cell receptor (beta chain) was identified during a study of beta chain features in type 1 diabetes. Trimming cost V 5 bases and J 14 bases; bases outside gene matches: 7. The V gene's germline CDR1 is SGHTA and CDR2 FQGTGA. The CDR3 covers 12 residues. Whole-study results and caveats: The study found fewer insertions and more deletions at VDJ junctions in type 1 diabetes patients. The study found that naive, central memory and Treg TCRB repertoires appeared more similar in patients than in healthy donors.

As for this clone: Its antigen is undetermined.

The entirety of the isolated RNA underwent reverse transcription, so expressed TCRB transcripts were sequenced. Naive, central memory and regulatory T cell samples produced a mean of approximately 3.6 million reads. Profiling relied on immunoSEQ multiplex PCR, and the TCRdb table lists in-frame clones only, not all of them. The data show 120,000 to 150,000 clones, with under 11% seen just once and under 1.5% held by the top ten. The TCR originated in a man aged 18 to 35 in good health. Material: naive CD4+ T cells from blood. The J gene is TRBJ2-1, the V gene TRBV7-3, with TRBD1 matching 9 bases. The CDR3 DNA sequence: TGTGCCAGCAGCGCCCGACAGGGGGAGAAGTTCTTC. It encodes CASSARQGEKFF.